The clone carrying this T cell receptor (beta chain) was recorded a few times. J was trimmed by 3 bases and V by 4 bases; bases with no gene match: 4. This CDR3 contains 13 residues. CDR1 and CDR2 from the germline V gene are SGHRS and YFSETQ. The sample originates from a study of identical twins. TCRdb reprocessed the 5' RACE reads via MiXCR and lists one record per CDR3 protein. The table shows more than 400,000 distinct CDR3 sequences, with 13% to 15% occurring only once. These sequences were also reported in another study, on yellow fever vaccine responses in identical twins.

The TCR was taken from a woman aged 18-30 years in good health. The material sequenced was CD4+ T cells sorted from blood. The rearrangement links TRBV5-1 to TRBJ2-7; 7 nucleotides match TRBD2. The CDR3 DNA sequence: TGCGCCAGCAGCACGAGCGGGGACTACGAGCAGTACTTC. Its translation: CASSTSGDYEQYF.